The clone carrying this TCR beta chain was picked up many times. The antigen is undetermined. The authors prepared the TCRbeta library with unique molecular identifiers. From the PCR reads, TCRdb called clonotypes with MiXCR, one entry per CDR3 protein. The sample lists under 35,000 distinct CDR3 sequences, under 7% occurring once. The data derive from a study of T-cell reconstitution after alpha-beta-depleted transplantation in children. Overall study results and limits: Where some patients showed high TCRbeta diversity at day 60, it came from recipient T cells and thymic progenitors that had survived. Newly made T cells mostly supplied T-cell counts and diversity one year after transplant.

The germline gives CDR1 SGDLS, CDR2 YYNGEE. The junction had 7 bases not matched to a gene; V was cut back by 1 base and J by 9 bases. The CDR3 is 16 residues long. This specimen was PBMCs, mostly from graft donor cells, taken 180 days after TCRalphabeta/CD19-depleted stem cell transplant. The sequence was collected from a male patient younger than 18 who had a stem cell transplant for acute myeloid leukemia, so the T cells may come from the graft donor. V usage is TRBV9 and J usage is TRBJ2-1; 13 nucleotides match TRBD2. The CDR3 loop is CASSVQLAGGPGEQFF. CDR3 nucleotide sequence: TGTGCCAGCAGCGTACAACTAGCGGGGGGGCCTGGTGAGCAGTTCTTC.